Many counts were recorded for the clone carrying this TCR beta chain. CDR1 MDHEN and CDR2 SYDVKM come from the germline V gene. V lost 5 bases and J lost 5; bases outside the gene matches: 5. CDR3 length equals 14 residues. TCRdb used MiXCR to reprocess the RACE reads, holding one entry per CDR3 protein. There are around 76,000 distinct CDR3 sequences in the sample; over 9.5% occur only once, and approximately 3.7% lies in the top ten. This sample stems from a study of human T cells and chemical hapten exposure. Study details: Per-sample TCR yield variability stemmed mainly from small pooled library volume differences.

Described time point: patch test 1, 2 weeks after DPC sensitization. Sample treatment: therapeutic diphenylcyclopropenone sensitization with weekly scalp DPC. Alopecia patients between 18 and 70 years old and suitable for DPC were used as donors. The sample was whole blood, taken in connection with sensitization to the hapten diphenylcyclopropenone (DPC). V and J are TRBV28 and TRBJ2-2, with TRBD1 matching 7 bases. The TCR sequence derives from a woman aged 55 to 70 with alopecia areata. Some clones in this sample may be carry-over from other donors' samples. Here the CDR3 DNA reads TGTGCCAGCAGTAACGGACAGGCAACCGGGGAGCTGTTTTTT. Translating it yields CASSNGQATGELFF.